This T cell receptor beta chain was retrieved from a study of STAT3 mutations in large granular lymphocyte leukemia. Study results and limitations: TCR clonotype switching after therapy occurred in about 30% of the 18 patients. In T-cell large granular lymphocyte leukemia, about half of patients showed multiple immunodominant subclonotypes. Samples missed the first appearance of the clone. Some patients had dominant TCR clones larger than their STAT3 mutant burden.

Comments on this clone: Its specificity is not known.

Assay: immunoSEQ multiplex PCR; the TCRdb copy retains only in-frame clones and omits some. The sample holds 35,000 to 40,000 clones; approximately 90% are singletons and the top ten take roughly 0.39%. The TCR was taken from a human donor with T large granular lymphocyte leukemia. Some clones in this sample may be carry-over from other donors' samples. The sample was PBMCs.

Written as DNA, the CDR3 is TGTGCCAGCAGCTTAGCGCGTGGGGAGGTCAATGAGCAGTTCTTC. Translating gives CASSLARGEVNEQFF. J is TRBJ2-1 and V is TRBV7-8; D might be TRBD2 (6 bases). Germline CDR1 reads SGHVS; CDR2 reads FQNEAQ. The CDR3 sequence is 15 residues long. The germline V and J ends were trimmed by 0 bases and 6 bases, with 12 bases remaining between them.